The 10 T cell receptor beta chains listed next were all sequenced from one sample in a study of cytomegalovirus exposure and HLA in healthy donors. In the PCR, 60 Vbeta and 13 Jbeta primers were used. TCRdb keeps only in-frame clones here, not all; method: immunoSEQ multiplex PCR. The sample consists of 130,000 to 150,000 clones, approximately 78% of them appearing once. Material for sequencing was PBMCs. The receptors originated from a young woman in good health and CMV-seropositive.

The chain joins TRBV11-1 to TRBJ2-1; 12 bases align to TRBD2. The CDR3 runs 17 residues. The V gene's germline CDR1 is SGHAT and CDR2 FQDESV (reference sequence). V dropped 1 base and J dropped 7; count of bases not matched to a gene: 8. This CDR3 is CASSLDGASGGANEQFF. Written as DNA, the CDR3 is TGTGCCAGCAGCTTAGATGGGGCTAGCGGGGGGGCTAATGAGCAGTTCTTC. Supplemented by reference TRBV11-1 and TRBJ2-1, the full variable domain reads EAEVAQSPRYKITEKSQAVAFWCDPISGHATLYWYRQILGQGPELLVQFQDESVVDDSQLPKDRFSAERLKGVDSTLKIQPAELGDSAMYLCASSLDGASGGANEQFFGPGTRLTVL.

The gene calls are TRBV25-1 and TRBJ2-1; 8 nucleotides line up with TRBD1. This CDR3 comprises 17 residues. CDR1 is MGHDK and CDR2 is SYGVNS in the germline V gene. The J segment lost 0 bases and the V segment lost 1 base, leaving 5 bases of the junction unmatched. The CDR3 reads CASSEFGRGLSYNEQFF. The CDR3 DNA follows: TGTGCCAGCAGTGAATTTGGCAGGGGGCTCTCCTACAATGAGCAGTTCTTC.

The chain recombines TRBV4-1 with TRBJ2-3, with 10 bases that match TRBD1. Trimming at V came to 3 bases and at J to 2 bases, leaving 8 bases not matched to a gene. CDR1 and CDR2 (germline): MGHRA, YSYEKL. This CDR3 is built from 17 residues. The CDR3 is CASSHVGTGAFTDTQYF. CDR3 coding DNA: TGCGCCAGCAGCCACGTAGGGACAGGGGCCTTCACAGATACGCAGTATTTT.

As concerns this clone: At one end, the junction sequence differs from germline, possibly due to a read error. The chain uses TRBV4-3 and TRBJ2-7; no clear D. The CDR3 covers 11 residues. Germline values: CDR1 LGHNA, CDR2 YSLEER. CDR3 DNA: TGCGCCACCCACAATGTTACAATTCGGGACTTC. Translation gives CATHNVTIRDF.

CDR3 sequence (DNA): TGTGCCAGCAGCTTGGATCCGCAGGGGGCCCTTTTGCCCCAGCATTTT. Its translation: CASSLDPQGALLPQHF. The chain joins TRBV5-8 to TRBJ1-5; 8 bases match TRBD1. V trimming: 0 bases; J trimming: 9 bases; junction bases outside the gene matches: 11. The CDR3 loop spans 16 amino acids. Per germline, CDR1 SGHTS and CDR2 YDEGEE.

This clone was seen a few times. V is TRBV18 and J is TRBJ2-7, with 8 bases aligning to TRBD1. Germline CDR1 and CDR2: KGHSH and LQKENI. The V and J ends lost 4 bases and 6 bases, in that order; junction bases with no gene match: 8. This CDR3 is 14 amino acids long. CDR3 sequence: CASSRTPGGFEQYF. CDR3 bases: TGTGCCAGCTCACGTACGCCAGGGGGCTTCGAGCAGTACTTC.

This sequence joins TRBV6-1 and TRBJ1-3; no clear D. This CDR3 is built from 16 residues. V was pared by 2 bases and J by 0 bases, with 11 bases between. From germline, CDR1 is MNHNS and CDR2 SASEGT. CDR3 amino acids: CASSELGSRSGNTIYF. The CDR3 DNA sequence: TGTGCCAGCAGTGAATTGGGCAGCCGCTCTGGAAACACCATATATTTT.

This chain connects TRBV28 to TRBJ1-6; D is possibly TRBD1 (6 bases). Germline assignment: CDR1 MDHEN and CDR2 SYDVKM. With 3 bases removed from V and 9 bases from J, the gap between germline ends came to 15 bases. There are 15 residues in the CDR3. The chain's CDR3 is CASSFVRDRPSPLHF. CDR3 in DNA: TGTGCCAGCAGTTTCGTCCGAGACAGGCCTTCACCCCTCCACTTT.

The chain combines TRBV5-1 with TRBJ1-3; D call uncertain. The ends were cut back, 0 bases at V and 0 bases at J, with 4 bases in the middle. CDR3 length: 14 residues. Germline CDR1 SGHRS, CDR2 YFSETQ. In nucleotides, the CDR3 is TGCGCCAGCAGCTTGGCAGTCTCTGGAAACACCATATATTTT. This encodes CASSLAVSGNTIYF.

The chain combines TRBV5-6 with TRBJ2-7, with 12 bases identical to TRBD2. Germline CDR1 SGHDT, CDR2 YYEEEE. V trimming: 0 bases; J trimming: 5 bases; junction bases outside the gene matches: 6. The CDR3 runs 16 residues. The CDR3 spells CASSLVALAGGHEQYF. In DNA form, the CDR3 reads TGTGCCAGCAGCTTGGTTGCACTAGCGGGGGGCCACGAGCAGTACTTC.